The 7 T cell receptor beta chains listed next were all sequenced from one sample in a study of T cell changes during pregnancy in multiple sclerosis. Only in-frame clones appear in the TCRdb table, and some are missing; sequencing was by immunoSEQ multiplex PCR. This table holds 70,000 to 90,000 clones, roughly nine tenths found once. The specimen comprised PBMCs, sampled in the first trimester of pregnancy. The receptors were sampled from a female donor in good health, serving as a control in a pregnancy study. Some clones in this sample may be carry-over from other donors' samples.

This sequence joins TRBV7-9 and TRBJ2-5; 8 nucleotides line up with TRBD2. Germline values: CDR1 SEHNR, CDR2 FQNEAQ (reference sequence). V dropped 7 bases and J dropped 2; count of bases not matched to a gene: 12. The length of the CDR3 is 16 residues. In DNA, the CDR3 is TGTGCCAGCACCTACCCCACCGGGGGGGCACAAGAGACCCAGTACTTC. This translates into CASTYPTGGAQETQYF. The full variable domain, its missing parts supplied by reference TRBV7-9 and TRBJ2-5, is DTGVSQNPRHKITKRGQNVTFRCDPISEHNRLYWYRQTLGQGPEFLTYFQNEAQLEKSRLLSDRFSAERPKGSFSTLEIQRTEQGDSAMYLCASTYPTGGAQETQYFGPGTRLLVL.

The chain has TRBV2 and TRBJ2-5; possibly TRBD1 for D (5 bases). Trimming removed 5 bases at V and 2 bases at J, with 15 bases between. CDR1 and CDR2 from the germline V gene are SNHLY and FYNNEI. The CDR3 covers 15 residues. CDR3 sequence: CASSSQGLEQETQYF. CDR3 DNA sequence: TGTGCCAGCAGTTCCCAGGGTCTAGAGCAAGAGACCCAGTACTTC. Based on the CDR3 plus reference TRBV2 and TRBJ2-5, the full variable domain is EPEVTQTPSHQVTQMGQEVILRCVPISNHLYFYWYRQILGQKVEFLVSFYNNEISEKSEIFDDQFSVERPDGSNFTLKIRSTKLEDSAMYFCASSSQGLEQETQYFGPGTRLLVL.

In DNA form, the CDR3 reads TGTGCCAGCAGTGAGGAAGGAAGAGGCTATGAAAAACTGTTTTTT. Its protein is CASSEEGRGYEKLFF. This chain connects TRBV27 to TRBJ1-4, with D hard to call. The CDR3 consists of 15 residues. V lost 5 bases, J lost 6 bases, and 16 bases lay in between. The germline V gene encodes CDR1 MNHEY and CDR2 SMNVEV (reference sequence).

The V gene is TRBV11-1, the J gene TRBJ2-4; TRBD2 aligns across 9 bases. Germline trimming cut 1 base from V and 1 base from J; bases unmatched to any gene: 8. CDR1 SGHAT and CDR2 FQDESV come from the germline V gene (reference sequence). CDR3 length: 18 amino acids. The CDR3 loop reads CASSLGILAGSAKNIQYF. CDR3 bases: TGTGCCAGCAGCTTAGGGATACTAGCGGGTTCCGCCAAAAACATTCAGTACTTC.

The chain is built from TRBV5-1 and TRBJ2-7; D is possibly TRBD1 (5 bases). This CDR3 has 14 amino acids. V dropped 4 bases and J dropped 2 bases, with 13 bases sitting between them. The V gene's germline CDR1 is SGHRS and CDR2 YFSETQ. CDR3 bases: TGCGCCAGCAGCCCCGCCAGGGTACCCTACGAGCAGTACTTC. Translating it yields CASSPARVPYEQYF.

V gene TRBV30 combines with J gene TRBJ2-4; 8 nucleotides align to TRBD2. Germline CDR1 and CDR2: GTSNPN and SVGIG (reference sequence). There are 16 residues in the CDR3. Trimming at V came to 0 bases and at J to 4 bases, leaving 8 bases not matched to a gene. CDR3 DNA: TGTGCCTGGAGTGTAGGAGGTAGCGGGACTAAAAACATTCAGTACTTC. Translated, it gives CAWSVGGSGTKNIQYF.

The chain is built from TRBV5-1 and TRBJ1-4, with D tentatively TRBD1 (5 bases). Germline V lookup: CDR1 SGHRS, CDR2 YFSETQ. V lost 6 bases and J lost 5, with 14 bases in between. The CDR3 totals 14 residues. The CDR3 loop is CASTLGGGNEKLFF. The CDR3 nucleotides read TGCGCCAGCACCCTTGGGGGAGGGAATGAAAAACTGTTTTTT.